These 28 T cell receptor beta chains came from one sample sequenced in a study of CD8+ T cells in alopecia areata. Extraction of RNA preceded its reverse transcription into cDNA, which served as the sequencing template. Using immunoSEQ multiplex PCR, the repertoire was profiled, and TCRdb retains in-frame clones only, with some absent. Of 190,000 or so clones in the sample, about 60% are singletons; the top ten hold around 12%. Described treatment: oral pan-JAK inhibitor, 5-10 mg twice daily. The starting material was CD8+ T cells sorted from blood, obtained at week 24, from a patient treated with tofacitinib. The receptors here all came from a human donor with alopecia areata.

J is TRBJ2-2 and V is TRBV4-1, with no clear D. CDR3 length: 18 residues. Trimming took off 0 bases at V and 4 bases at J, with 18 bases between the two ends. Germline V lookup: CDR1 MGHRA, CDR2 YSYEKL. The CDR3 DNA reads as TGCGCCAGCAGCCAAGATAGGTGGCAGCTGTCATTCACCGGGGAGCTGTTTTTT. Protein product: CASSQDRWQLSFTGELFF.

V gene TRBV7-8 combines with J gene TRBJ2-5; 7 nucleotides agree with TRBD1. Germline CDR1 is SGHVS and CDR2 is FQNEAQ. The CDR3 loop spans 16 amino acids. Trimming removed 1 base from V and 3 bases from J; junction bases left unmatched: 8. The CDR3 DNA reads as TGTGCCAGCAGCTTAGTCTATCGGGACAGCGAAGAGACCCAGTACTTC. Its protein product is CASSLVYRDSEETQYF.

To note about this clone: Mismatch with germline at one junction end may stem from a read error. The gene calls are TRBV28 and TRBJ2-7; 9 nucleotides match TRBD1. This CDR3 has 12 amino acids. Germline V gene sequence: CDR1 MDHEN, CDR2 SYDVKM. The DNA for the CDR3 is TGTGCCAGCAGTTCCTCAACCGGGACAGGGCACTTC. It yields the protein CASSSSTGTGHF.

This clone was seen more than once but under ten times. Other DNA sequences in this sample translate to the same CDR3. This chain links TRBV14 with TRBJ1-2; D might be TRBD1 (5 bases). Looked up from germline, CDR1 is SGHDN and CDR2 is FVKESK. Trimming shortened V by 1 base and J by 8 bases, and 11 bases separated the two germline ends. The CDR3 extends over 13 amino acids. DNA of the CDR3: TGTGCCAGCAGCCAAGTCGCCGGGGGAGGCTACACCTTC. This encodes CASSQVAGGGYTF. The full variable domain, its missing parts supplied by reference TRBV14 and TRBJ1-2, is EAGVTQFPSHSVIEKGQTVTLRCDPISGHDNLYWYRRVMGKEIKFLLHFVKESKQDESGMPNNRFLAERTGGTYSTLKVQPAELEDSGVYFCASSQVAGGGYTFGSGTRLTVV.

This clone was found a few times. The rearrangement links TRBV5-1 to TRBJ1-1, with D perhaps TRBD1 (5 bases). The CDR3 has 13 residues. Germline CDR1 reads SGHRS; CDR2 reads YFSETQ. V lost 7 bases and J lost 5, with 15 bases in between. The CDR3 nucleotides read TGCGCCAGCGAGGGGCAGGGAGAGACTGAAGCTTTCTTT. Encoded protein: CASEGQGETEAFF.

The table lists this clone with a few counts. The rearrangement uses TRBV13 and TRBJ2-3; TRBD2 aligns across 14 bases. Unmatched junction bases numbered 4, after V lost 5 bases and J lost 6 bases. The CDR3 totals 15 residues. Germline V CDR1 and CDR2: PRHDT, FYEKMQ (reference sequence). CDR3 in amino acids: CASSPTSGGADTQYF. In DNA, the CDR3 is TGTGCCAGCAGCCCGACTAGCGGGGGGGCGGATACGCAGTATTTT. The variable domain in full, completed from reference TRBV13 and TRBJ2-3, reads AAGVIQSPRHLIKEKRETATLKCYPIPRHDTVYWYQQGPGQDPQFLISFYEKMQSDKGSIPDRFSAQQFSDYHSELNMSSLELGDSALYFCASSPTSGGADTQYFGPGTRLTVL.

This clone has more than one count but fewer than ten. The chain links TRBV4-1 to TRBJ2-2; no clear D. V dropped 4 bases and J dropped 1 base, with 7 bases sitting between them. CDR3 length equals 14 residues. Germline assignment: CDR1 MGHRA and CDR2 YSYEKL. CDR3 residues: CASSLQVNTGELFF. The CDR3 coding sequence is TGCGCCAGCAGCCTCCAAGTGAACACCGGGGAGCTGTTTTTT.

This clone was seen more than once but under ten times. The chain couples TRBV29-1 to TRBJ2-5, with D unclear. V was clipped by 0 bases and J by 3 bases, with 8 bases between them. The CDR3 length is 13 residues. Germline assignment: CDR1 SQVTM and CDR2 ANQGSEA. CDR3 sequence: CSVEDWAEETQYF. The CDR3 DNA reads TGCAGCGTTGAAGATTGGGCAGAAGAGACCCAGTACTTC.

The V gene is TRBV7-9, the J gene TRBJ2-7; perhaps D is TRBD1 or TRBD2 (6 bases each). Germline V gene lookup returns CDR1 SEHNR and CDR2 FQNEAQ (reference sequence). Trimming pared 5 bases from V and 2 bases from J, leaving 19 bases between. The CDR3 length is 16 residues. CDR3 residues: CASSPGAGTPAYEQYF. CDR3 coding DNA: TGTGCCAGCAGCCCAGGGGCCGGGACTCCAGCCTACGAGCAGTACTTC.

The gene calls are TRBV2 and TRBJ2-2; D is unresolved. CDR3 length: 15 amino acids. CDR1 is SNHLY and CDR2 is FYNNEI in the germline V gene. The V end lost 3 bases, the J end lost 0 bases, and 8 bases lay between the germline ends. The CDR3 DNA sequence: TGTGCCAGCAGTGACGGTATTTCGAACACCGGGGAGCTGTTTTTT. It is translated as CASSDGISNTGELFF. Combining the CDR3 with reference TRBV2 and TRBJ2-2 gives the whole variable domain EPEVTQTPSHQVTQMGQEVILRCVPISNHLYFYWYRQILGQKVEFLVSFYNNEISEKSEIFDDQFSVERPDGSNFTLKIRSTKLEDSAMYFCASSDGISNTGELFFGEGSRLTVL.

This chain connects TRBV30 to TRBJ1-1, with D perhaps matching TRBD1 (5 bases). From germline, CDR1 is GTSNPN and CDR2 SVGIG (reference sequence). V lost 3 bases and J 3 bases, leaving 11 bases between the germline ends. The CDR3 covers 13 residues. CDR3 sequence reads: CAWSLAGDTEAFF. DNA for the CDR3: TGTGCCTGGAGCTTAGCGGGGGACACTGAAGCTTTCTTT.

The rearrangement links TRBV4-1 to TRBJ2-7, with D possibly TRBD2 on 5 matching bases. Trimming took off 1 base at V and 2 bases at J, with 12 bases between the two ends. The CDR3 loop spans 15 amino acids. Germline lookup yields CDR1 MGHRA and CDR2 YSYEKL. CDR3: CASSQVEGVTYEQYF. The CDR3 DNA reads as TGCGCCAGCAGCCAAGTCGAGGGCGTCACCTACGAGCAGTACTTC.

The V gene is TRBV7-9, the J gene TRBJ1-4; D remains unclear. In germline, CDR1 is SEHNR, CDR2 FQNEAQ (reference sequence). The CDR3 spans 14 residues. Trimming stripped 5 bases from V and 1 base from J, with 8 bases between. The CDR3: CASSHEVTNEKLFF. In DNA form, the CDR3 reads TGTGCCAGCAGCCATGAAGTAACTAATGAAAAACTGTTTTTT.

This clone was detected only once. The chain links TRBV7-6 to TRBJ1-2; D is possibly TRBD1 (6 bases). The CDR3 consists of 15 residues. With 5 bases removed from V and 4 bases from J, the gap between germline ends came to 17 bases. Germline V gene data show CDR1 as SGHVS and CDR2 as FNYEAQ. CDR3 in amino acids: CASSPDSGYAYGYTF. The CDR3 DNA is TGTGCCAGCAGCCCGGACAGCGGATACGCCTATGGCTACACCTTC.

This clone appeared once. The chain couples TRBV7-9 to TRBJ2-5, with TRBD2 as a possible D gene (6 bases). Germline loops: CDR1 SEHNR, CDR2 FQNEAQ (reference sequence). V was shortened by 5 bases and J by 1 base, with 14 bases between the two germline ends. The CDR3 covers 15 residues. In nucleotides, the CDR3 is TGTGCCAGCAGCCCCGAAAAGGGAGGCCAAGAGACCCAGTACTTC. Translation gives CASSPEKGGQETQYF.

This clone was observed a handful of times. The chain has TRBV2 and TRBJ2-7; D gene unclear. This CDR3 spans 13 amino acids. The ends were cut back, 4 bases at V and 0 bases at J, with 7 bases in the middle. Germline CDR1 is SNHLY and CDR2 is FYNNEI. CDR3 in amino acids: CASSVGNSYEQYF. CDR3 DNA sequence: TGTGCCAGCAGTGTAGGGAACTCCTACGAGCAGTACTTC.

This clone came up once. The chain employs TRBV10-2 and TRBJ1-1; D unclear. The CDR3 is 13 residues long. V lost 6 bases to trimming and J lost 1 base, with 9 bases between them. Germline V gene data show CDR1 as WSHSY and CDR2 as SAAADI. The DNA for the CDR3 is TGCGCCAGCAGGGGGTATGAGAACACTGAAGCTTTCTTT. Its translation: CASRGYENTEAFF.

The sample holds a few counts of this clone. This chain connects TRBV7-9 to TRBJ1-5, with D maybe TRBD1 (5 bases). The germline CDR1 and CDR2 sequences are SEHNR and FQNEAQ (reference sequence). This CDR3 is 14 amino acids long. V dropped 5 bases and J dropped 0 bases, with 8 bases sitting between them. The CDR3 protein is CASSADSSNQPQHF. The CDR3 bases are TGTGCCAGCAGCGCTGACAGTAGCAATCAGCCCCAGCATTTT.

The chain employs TRBV15 and TRBJ2-6; D remains unclear. This CDR3 region has 17 residues. Germline values: CDR1 LNHNV, CDR2 YYDKDF (reference sequence). Trimming stripped 4 bases from V and 0 bases from J, with 13 bases between. The CDR3 sequence: CATSTYSLSSGANVLTF. The DNA for the CDR3 is TGTGCCACCAGCACCTACAGCCTTAGCTCTGGGGCCAACGTCCTGACTTTC. The full variable domain, with the rest looked up from reference TRBV15 and TRBJ2-6, is DAMVIQNPRYQVTQFGKPVTLSCSQTLNHNVMYWYQQKSSQAPKLLFHYYDKDFNNEADTPDNFQSRRPNTSFCFLDIRSPGLGDTAMYLCATSTYSLSSGANVLTFGAGSRLTVL.

DNA of the CDR3: TGTGCCAGCAGCCTTCACTACGAGCAGTACTTC. Encoded protein: CASSLHYEQYF. V usage is TRBV11-3 and J usage is TRBJ2-7; the D is unclear. Germline CDR1 SGHNT, CDR2 YENEEA. The CDR3 runs to 11 residues. The germline V and J ends were trimmed by 5 bases and 3 bases, with 5 bases remaining between them.

The chain recombines TRBV9 with TRBJ1-2; D uncertain. Deletions cut 6 bases from V and 4 bases from J, with 10 bases between. The CDR3 extends over 12 amino acids. Germline assignment: CDR1 SGDLS and CDR2 YYNGEE. CDR3 sequence: CASIRNPYGYTF. In DNA form, the CDR3 reads TGTGCCAGCATTCGGAATCCCTATGGCTACACCTTC.

This clone showed up just once. The junction departs from germline at one end; a sequencing error may be responsible. This sequence joins TRBV5-6 and TRBJ1-5; 8 bases line up with TRBD1. The length of the CDR3 is 15 residues. Germline V lookup: CDR1 SGHDT, CDR2 YYEEEE. CDR3 in amino acids: CAGSLGAGGIQPQHF. CDR3 nucleotide sequence: TGTGCCGGCAGCTTGGGTGCAGGGGGCATTCAGCCCCAGCATTTT.

The rearrangement joins TRBV7-9 to TRBJ2-1; tentative D call: TRBD2 (6 bases). From germline, CDR1 is SEHNR and CDR2 FQNEAQ (reference sequence). This CDR3 comprises 15 residues. The ends were cut back, 4 bases at V and 2 bases at J, with 12 bases in the middle. DNA of the CDR3: TGTGCCAGCAGCTACACCGGGGGTCCCTACAATGAGCAGTTCTTC. Amino acids: CASSYTGGPYNEQFF.

The chain couples TRBV7-9 to TRBJ1-1, with D unclear. V dropped 1 base and J dropped 3 bases, with 9 bases sitting between them. Germline-derived CDR1 and CDR2 are SEHNR and FQNEAQ (reference sequence). The CDR3 has 14 amino acids. In DNA form, the CDR3 reads TGTGCCAGCAGCTTAGTCGCAGTATACACTGAAGCTTTCTTT. It yields the protein CASSLVAVYTEAFF.

The rearrangement joins TRBV29-1 to TRBJ2-1; D unresolved. This CDR3 has 13 residues. V was cut by 7 bases and J by 0 bases, with 10 bases left in between. Germline V gene sequence: CDR1 SQVTM, CDR2 ANQGSEA. The chain's CDR3 is CSAPVSSYNEQFF. The CDR3 DNA reads TGCAGCGCCCCCGTGAGCTCCTACAATGAGCAGTTCTTC.

The J gene is TRBJ2-1, the V gene TRBV6-5, with D possibly matching TRBD2 (7 bases). The CDR3 has 16 amino acids. With 0 bases removed from V and 8 bases from J, the gap between germline ends came to 17 bases. The V gene's germline CDR1 is MNHEY and CDR2 SVGAGI. The CDR3: CASSYSLRWGGDEQFF. CDR3 nucleotides: TGTGCCAGCAGTTACTCCCTTCGGTGGGGGGGCGATGAGCAGTTCTTC.

The CDR3 DNA is TGCGCCAGCAGCTTTGCTCAGAATGGCTACACCTTC. Its protein product is CASSFAQNGYTF. V gene TRBV5-1 combines with J gene TRBJ1-2; D is undetermined. CDR1 is SGHRS and CDR2 is YFSETQ in the germline V gene. Deletions cut 2 bases from V and 6 bases from J, with 8 bases between. This CDR3 is 12 amino acids long.

This chain links TRBV7-9 with TRBJ1-1; D gene ambiguous. CDR1 and CDR2 (germline): SEHNR, FQNEAQ (reference sequence). This CDR3 region has 13 residues. V was cut by 6 bases and J by 4 bases, with 12 bases left in between. DNA for the CDR3: TGTGCCAGCAGTTCGATCGACATCACTGAAGCTTTCTTT. It yields the protein CASSSIDITEAFF.